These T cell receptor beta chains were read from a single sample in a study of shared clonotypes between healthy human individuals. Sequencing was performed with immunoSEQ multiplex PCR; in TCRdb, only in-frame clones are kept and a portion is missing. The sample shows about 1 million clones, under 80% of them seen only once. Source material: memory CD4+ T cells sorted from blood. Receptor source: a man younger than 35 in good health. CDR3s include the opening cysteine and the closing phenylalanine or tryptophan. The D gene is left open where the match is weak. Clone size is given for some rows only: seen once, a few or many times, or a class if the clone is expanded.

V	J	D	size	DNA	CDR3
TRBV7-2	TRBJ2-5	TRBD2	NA	TGTGCCAGCAGTATAAAGCGGGGCCAAGAGACCCAGTACTTC	CASSIKRGQETQYF
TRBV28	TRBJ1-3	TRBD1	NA	TGTGCCAGCACCCTCACCGGACAGGGTTCTGGAAACACCATATATTTT	CASTLTGQGSGNTIYF
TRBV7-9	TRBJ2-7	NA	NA	TGTGCCAGCAGCTTAGGGTTCCAGGGGGAGCAGTACTTC	CASSLGFQGEQYF
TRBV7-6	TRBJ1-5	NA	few	TGTGCCAGCAGCCAGGACGTGGGGGTCAGTCAGCCCCAGCATTTT	CASSQDVGVSQPQHF
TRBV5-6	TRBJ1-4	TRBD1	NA	TGTGCCAGCAGCCCAACTGGGACAGGGGTTTATGAAAAACTGTTTTTT	CASSPTGTGVYEKLFF
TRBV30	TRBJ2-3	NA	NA	TGTGCCTGGAGTGTGGACTTCACAGATACGCAGTATTTT	CAWSVDFTDTQYF
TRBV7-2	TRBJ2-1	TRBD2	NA	TGTGCCAGCAGCTTAAGTAGCGGGGCCTACAATGAGCAGTTCTTC	CASSLSSGAYNEQFF
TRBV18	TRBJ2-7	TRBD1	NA	TGTGCCAGCTCACCGGGACAGGAGTACGAGCAGTACTTC	CASSPGQEYEQYF
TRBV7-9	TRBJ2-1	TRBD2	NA	TGTGCCAGCAGCATCACCGGGACTAGCGGGGCTAGCTCCTACAATGAGCAGTTCTTC	CASSITGTSGASSYNEQFF
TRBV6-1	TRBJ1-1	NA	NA	TGTGCCAGCAGGGAGGCTTTGAACACTGAAGCTTTCTTT	CASREALNTEAFF
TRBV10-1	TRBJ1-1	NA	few	TGCGCCAGCAGTCGGGCGGCCGACACTGAAGCTTTCTTT	CASSRAADTEAFF
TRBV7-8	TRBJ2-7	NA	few	TGTGCCAGCAGCTTTCTAGAAGGCTACGAGCAGTACTTC	CASSFLEGYEQYF
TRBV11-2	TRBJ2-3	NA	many	TGTGCCAGCAGCTTAGCTCAAGCTCGGGATACGCAGTATTTT	CASSLAQARDTQYF
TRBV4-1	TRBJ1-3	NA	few	TGCGCCAGCAGTCAGAGAACGGGAAACACCATATATTTT	CASSQRTGNTIYF
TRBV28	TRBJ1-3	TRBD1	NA	TGTGCCAGCAGTCCGCAAGACAGGGGAAAAAACACCATATATTTT	CASSPQDRGKNTIYF
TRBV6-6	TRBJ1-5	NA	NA	TGTGCCAGCAGTTACTCGGCCGTAGGACAGCCCCAGCATTTT	CASSYSAVGQPQHF
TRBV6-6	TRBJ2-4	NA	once	TGTGCCAGCAGTTCGGAGCGGGCCAAAAACATTCAGTACTTC	CASSSERAKNIQYF
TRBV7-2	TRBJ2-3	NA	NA	TGTGCCAGTAGCTTCACGGGCGGAGACACAGATACGCAGTATTTT	CASSFTGGDTDTQYF
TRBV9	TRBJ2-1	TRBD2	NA	TGTGCCAGCAGCATGGGTGGGAGGGCCCACAATGAGCAGTTCTTC	CASSMGGRAHNEQFF
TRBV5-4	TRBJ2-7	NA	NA	TGTGCCAGCAGCTTGGACAGGTTCTCCTACGAGCAGTACTTC	CASSLDRFSYEQYF
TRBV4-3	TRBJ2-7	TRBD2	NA	TGCGCCAGCAGCCAAGGGACTAGCGGATTACTGGGGCAGTACTTC	CASSQGTSGLLGQYF
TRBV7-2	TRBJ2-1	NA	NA	TGTGCCAGCAGCTTATTGTGGATTGGCGCCTACAATGAGCAGTTCTTC	CASSLLWIGAYNEQFF
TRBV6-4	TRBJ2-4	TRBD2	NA	TGTGCCAGCAGATCGCGGGAGCTCGGGGCCAAAAACATTCAGTACTTC	CASRSRELGAKNIQYF
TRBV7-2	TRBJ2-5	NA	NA	TGTGCCAGCAGCTTAGGAGGATGGGGGCGGGAGGAGACCCAGTACTTC	CASSLGGWGREETQYF
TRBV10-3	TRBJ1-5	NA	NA	TGTGCCATCAGTCGGGACCTGAGTCAGCCCCAGCATTTT	CAISRDLSQPQHF
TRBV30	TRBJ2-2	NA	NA	TGTGCCTGGACTCAGGGCGTTGGCACCGGGGAGCTGTTTTTT	CAWTQGVGTGELFF
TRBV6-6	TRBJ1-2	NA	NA	TGTGCCAGCAGCCGATTACAGGGCCCTGATGACACCTTC	CASSRLQGPDDTF
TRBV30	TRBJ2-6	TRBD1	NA	TGTGCCTGGAGTCCCCTGGGTAAGGGGGCGGTGGGGGCCAACGTCCTGACTTTC	CAWSPLGKGAVGANVLTF
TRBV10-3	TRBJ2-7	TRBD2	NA	TGTGCCACCCGCGGCCATCCGGGACTAGCGGGAGGACCCCACGAGCAGTACTTC	CATRGHPGLAGGPHEQYF
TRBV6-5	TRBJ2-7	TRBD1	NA	TGTGCCAGCAGTTACTCGAACAGGGGGACCTACGAGCAGTACTTC	CASSYSNRGTYEQYF
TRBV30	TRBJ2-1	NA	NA	TGTGCCTTGGACAGATCCCAAAGCTCCTACAATGAGCAGTTCTTC	CALDRSQSSYNEQFF
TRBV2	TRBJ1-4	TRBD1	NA	TGTGCCAGCAGTATGGACAGGCGGAGTGAAAAACTGTTTTTT	CASSMDRRSEKLFF
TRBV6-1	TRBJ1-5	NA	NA	TGTGCCACCGGGGCGTACAATCAGCCCCAGCATTTT	CATGAYNQPQHF
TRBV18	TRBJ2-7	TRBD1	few	TGTGCCAGCTCATCTACAGGGGTCATCTCCTACGAGCAGTACTTC	CASSSTGVISYEQYF
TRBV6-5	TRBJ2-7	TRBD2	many	TGTGCCAGCCGTCGGGCTAGCGGCTACGAGCAGTACTTC	CASRRASGYEQYF
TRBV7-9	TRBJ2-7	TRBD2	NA	TGTGCCAGCAGCTTAACCGGGACTACCTTCTTCTACGAGCAGTACTTC	CASSLTGTTFFYEQYF
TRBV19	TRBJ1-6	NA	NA	TGTGCCAGTAGTATAGATCCAGGGTCGGGTTCACCCCTCCACTTT	CASSIDPGSGSPLHF